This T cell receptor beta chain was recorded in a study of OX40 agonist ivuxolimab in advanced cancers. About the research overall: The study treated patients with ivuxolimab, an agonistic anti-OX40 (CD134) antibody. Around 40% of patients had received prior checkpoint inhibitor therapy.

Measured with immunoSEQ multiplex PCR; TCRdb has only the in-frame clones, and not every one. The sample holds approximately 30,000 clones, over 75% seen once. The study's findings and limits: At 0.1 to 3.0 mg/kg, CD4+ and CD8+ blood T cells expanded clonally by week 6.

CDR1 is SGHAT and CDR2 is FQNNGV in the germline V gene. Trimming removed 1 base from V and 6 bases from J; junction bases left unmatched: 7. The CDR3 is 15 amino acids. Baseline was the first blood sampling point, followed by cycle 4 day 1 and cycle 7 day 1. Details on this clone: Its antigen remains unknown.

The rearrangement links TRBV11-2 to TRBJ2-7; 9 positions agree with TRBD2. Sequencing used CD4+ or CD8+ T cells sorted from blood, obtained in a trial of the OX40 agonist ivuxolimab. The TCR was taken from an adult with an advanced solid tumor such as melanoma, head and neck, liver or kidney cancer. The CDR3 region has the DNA TGTGCCAGCAGCTTAGTCCTAGCGGGATCGGGCGAGCAGTACTTC. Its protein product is CASSLVLAGSGEQYF.